This TCR beta chain derives from a study of CD8 T cells in Susac syndrome. The CDR3 extends over 13 amino acids. Trimming stripped 0 bases from V and 2 bases from J, with 3 bases between. CDR1 SGHDN and CDR2 FVKESK come from the germline V gene. cDNA came from roughly 0.53 to 1 ug RNA primed by random hexamers. Amplification of TCR beta CDR3 by immunoSEQ multiplex PCR spanned 54 Vbeta and 13 Jbeta. TCRdb redid the calling of the immunoSEQ multiplex PCR reads with MiXCR, one entry per CDR3 protein. The repertoire holds 150,000 to 200,000 distinct CDR3 sequences, about 94% seen once, with roughly 0.094% in the top ten. This clonotype was seen only once. The sequenced target, TCR beta, came from blood CD8+ and CD4+ T cells. Treatment-naive patients with stable or active relapsing-remitting disease served as multiple sclerosis controls.

The genes are TRBV14 and TRBJ2-3; no clear D. The clonotype comes from a human donor with multiple sclerosis. The sample was CD4+ T cells from PBMCs. Here the CDR3 reads CASSQENTDTQYF. The CDR3 DNA reads as TGTGCCAGCAGCCAAGAAAACACAGATACGCAGTATTTT.